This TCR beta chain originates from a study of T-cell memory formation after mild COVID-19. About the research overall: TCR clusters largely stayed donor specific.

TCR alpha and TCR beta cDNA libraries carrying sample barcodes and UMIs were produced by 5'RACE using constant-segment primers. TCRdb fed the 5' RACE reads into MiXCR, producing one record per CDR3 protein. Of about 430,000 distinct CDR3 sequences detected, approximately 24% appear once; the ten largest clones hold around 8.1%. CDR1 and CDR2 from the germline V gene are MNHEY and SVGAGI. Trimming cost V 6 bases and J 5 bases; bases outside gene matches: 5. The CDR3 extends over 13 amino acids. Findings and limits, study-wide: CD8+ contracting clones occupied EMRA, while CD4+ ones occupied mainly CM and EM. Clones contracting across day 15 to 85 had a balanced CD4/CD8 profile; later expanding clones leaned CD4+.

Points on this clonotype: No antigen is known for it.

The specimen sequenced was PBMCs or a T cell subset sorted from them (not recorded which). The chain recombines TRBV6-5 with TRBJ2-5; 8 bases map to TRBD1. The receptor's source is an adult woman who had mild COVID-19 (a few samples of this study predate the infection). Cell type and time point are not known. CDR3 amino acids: CASRSGGRETQYF. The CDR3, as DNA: TGTGCCAGCAGGTCAGGGGGCCGGGAGACCCAGTACTTC.